Listed below are T cell receptor beta chains from one sample, sequenced in a study of T cell responses to AZD1222 COVID-19 vaccine. Profiling relied on immunoSEQ multiplex PCR, and the TCRdb table lists in-frame clones only, not all of them. This sample has around 79,000 clones, with roughly 85% found just once. The sequenced sample was peripheral blood, obtained on day 0 of AZD1222 vaccination. The receptors were sampled from an adult in good health. The CDR3 runs from the conserved cysteine through the conserved F or W. A D gene is named only where the DNA matches it firmly. Not every row has a clone size; where given, it reads once, few, many or a size class.

TRBJ2-1 TRBV23-1 TRBD1 - TGCGCCAGCAGTCAAGATAAGGCCGGGACAGGGGTCTACAATGAGCAGTTCTTC CASSQDKAGTGVYNEQFF
TRBJ2-7 TRBV6-5 - - TGTGCCTCTCGCCGGGAAATCTCCTACGAGCAGTACTTC CASRREISYEQYF
TRBJ2-7 TRBV25-1 TRBD1 - TGTGCCAGCAGTGAATGGCAGGGGGCGCTCGACGAGCAGTACTTC CASSEWQGALDEQYF
TRBJ2-1 TRBV18 TRBD2 few TGTGCCAGCTCACCACCGGCTAGCGGGAGTAAGGATGAGCAGTTCTTC CASSPPASGSKDEQFF
TRBJ1-6 TRBV5-1 TRBD1 once TGCGCCAGCAGGACAGGGGAAAGCTCCTATAATTCACCCCTCCACTTT CASRTGESSYNSPLHF
TRBJ1-2 TRBV5-1 TRBD1 - TGCGCCAGCAGCCTGGGGTCGGGGACAGGACTTGGCTACACCTTC CASSLGSGTGLGYTF
TRBJ1-1 TRBV11-3 - - TGTGCCAGCAGCTCTCAGACGAACACTGAAGCTTTCTTT CASSSQTNTEAFF
TRBJ2-3 TRBV25-1 - - TGTGCCAGCAGTCAGCCTAGCGGAGGGGGCGATACGCAGTATTTT CASSQPSGGGDTQYF
TRBJ1-3 TRBV30 - - TGTGCCTGGAGTCAGGGCCTTGGAAACACCATATATTTT CAWSQGLGNTIYF
TRBJ2-2 TRBV25-1 - - TGTGCCAGCAGTGGAGGTGTTAACACCGGGGAGCTGTTTTTT CASSGGVNTGELFF
TRBJ1-1 TRBV27 - - TGTGCCAGCAGTTTATCCAACACCGGGGCAGGTAGGAACACTGAAGCTTTCTTT CASSLSNTGAGRNTEAFF
TRBJ2-4 TRBV2 - - TGTGCCAGCATGCCAGGGAGGATGATTAAAAACATTCAGTACTTC CASMPGRMIKNIQYF
TRBJ2-7 TRBV27 - once TGTGCCAGCAGTTTAGCCATGAGACGGGATTACGAGCAGTACTTC CASSLAMRRDYEQYF
TRBJ1-2 TRBV5-1 - - TGCGCCAGCAGCTTTCAAGGGGGAGGACCCAACGATAACTATGGCTACACCTTC CASSFQGGGPNDNYGYTF
TRBJ1-5 TRBV3-1/TRBV3-2 - few TGTGCCAGCAGCCAAGATTACAATAGCAATCAGCCCCAGCATTTT CASSQDYNSNQPQHF
TRBJ1-2 TRBV27 TRBD1 - TGTGCCAGCAGTCCAGGGACAGGGGTCTATATTACGAGTGGCTACACCTTC CASSPGTGVYITSGYTF
TRBJ2-6 TRBV30 - - TGTGCCTGGACCGCTTTTGGGGCCAACGTCCTGACTTTC CAWTAFGANVLTF
TRBJ2-1 TRBV19 TRBD2 - TGTGCCAGTGGGACTAGCGGGAGGCCGAGGGGGCATGAGCAGTTCTTC CASGTSGRPRGHEQFF
TRBJ1-1 TRBV10-1 - - TGCGCCAGCAGTGCGACCTCCAGGGCCCCAGTGGCTGAAGCTTTCTTT CASSATSRAPVAEAFF
TRBJ2-1 TRBV5-1 TRBD1 - TGCGCCAGCAGCTTCCCAGGGGGCCTACGGGGAGTGGGGAATGAGCAGTTCTTC CASSFPGGLRGVGNEQFF
TRBJ1-1 TRBV9 - - TGTGCCAGCAGCACGGGAGGGGACACTGAAGCTTTCTTT CASSTGGDTEAFF
TRBJ2-6 TRBV4-2 - - TGTGCCAGCAGCCAAGTACAGAACTCTGGGGCCAACGTCCTGACTTTC CASSQVQNSGANVLTF
TRBJ2-3 TRBV11-2 - - TGTGCCAGCAGACCCCGTTTGAACACAGATACGCAGTATTTT CASRPRLNTDTQYF
TRBJ1-1 TRBV27 TRBD1 once TGTGCCAGCAGTTTTTCGGACAGGTTTACTGCTTTCTTT CASSFSDRFTAFF
TRBJ2-1 TRBV2 - - TGTGCCAGCAGTGGAGGTTTAGGGCAGAACAATGAGCAGTTCTTC CASSGGLGQNNEQFF
TRBJ2-1 TRBV2 - - TGTGCCACTCGGGGAGGTTCCTCCTACAATGAGCAGTTCTTC CATRGGSSYNEQFF
TRBJ1-2 TRBV29-1 - - TGCAGCGTTGGGATGACCGGGGGTAGGGGCTACACCTTC CSVGMTGGRGYTF
TRBJ1-1 TRBV19 - - TGTGCCAGTACCCTCTTGGACTGGAACACTGAAGCTTTCTTT CASTLLDWNTEAFF
TRBJ2-2 TRBV27 TRBD1 - TGTGCCAGCAGTTCCCCTGCCAGACAGGGGGTGTGGGGGGAGCTGTTTTTT CASSSPARQGVWGELFF
TRBJ2-1 TRBV18 - few TGTGCCAGCTCAGGGACAAGAGTGGTCAATGAGCAGTTCTTC CASSGTRVVNEQFF
TRBJ2-2 TRBV6-5 TRBD2 - TGTGCCAGCAGTTACGAGCGGGAGAACACCGGGGAGCTGTTTTTT CASSYERENTGELFF
TRBJ2-3 TRBV19 TRBD2 - TGTGCCAGTAGTCACCGACTAGCGGGACGGACGAGCACAGATACGCAGTATTTT CASSHRLAGRTSTDTQYF
TRBJ1-2 TRBV7-3 TRBD1 - TGTGCCAGCAGCCCACAGGGGAACTATGGCTACACCTTC CASSPQGNYGYTF
TRBJ2-4 TRBV25-1 - - TGTGCCAGCACGGACGGTTGGTTAGTTCAGTACTTC CASTDGWLVQYF
TRBJ1-1 TRBV12-3/TRBV12-4 - - TGTGCCAGCAGCCGGACACCGAACACTGAAGCTTTCTTT CASSRTPNTEAFF
TRBJ2-1 TRBV24-1 TRBD2 - TGTGCCACCAGTGAATCAGCGGGGCTCTCCTACAATGAGCAGTTCTTC CATSESAGLSYNEQFF
TRBJ1-1 TRBV6-5 - - TGTGCCAGCAGACGAGATCGGAACACTGAAGCTTTCTTT CASRRDRNTEAFF
TRBJ1-1 TRBV18 - - TGTGCCAGCGGGAACCTCAAAAACACTGAAGCTTTCTTT CASGNLKNTEAFF
TRBJ1-1 TRBV5-6 - - TGTGCCAGCAGCTTCCTCCAGGAGAACACTGAAGCTTTCTTT CASSFLQENTEAFF
TRBJ2-7 TRBV6-4 TRBD2 - TGTGCCAGCACCTCGCCCCCAAGCGGGAGAGTCTCCTACGAGCAGTACTTC CASTSPPSGRVSYEQYF